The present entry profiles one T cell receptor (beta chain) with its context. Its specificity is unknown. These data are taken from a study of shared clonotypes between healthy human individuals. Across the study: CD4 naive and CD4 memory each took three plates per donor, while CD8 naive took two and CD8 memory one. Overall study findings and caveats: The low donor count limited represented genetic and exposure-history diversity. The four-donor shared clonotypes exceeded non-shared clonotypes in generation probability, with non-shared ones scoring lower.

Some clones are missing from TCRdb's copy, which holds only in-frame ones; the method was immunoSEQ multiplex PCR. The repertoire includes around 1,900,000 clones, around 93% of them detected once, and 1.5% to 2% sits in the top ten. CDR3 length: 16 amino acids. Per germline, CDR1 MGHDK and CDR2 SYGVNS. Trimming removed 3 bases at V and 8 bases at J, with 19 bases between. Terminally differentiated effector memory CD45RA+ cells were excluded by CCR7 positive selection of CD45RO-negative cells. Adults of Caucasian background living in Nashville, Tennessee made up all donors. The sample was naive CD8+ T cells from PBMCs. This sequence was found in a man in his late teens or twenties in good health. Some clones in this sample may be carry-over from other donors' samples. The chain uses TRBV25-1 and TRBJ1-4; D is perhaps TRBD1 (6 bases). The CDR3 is CASSDPTGREWEKLFF. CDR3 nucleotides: TGTGCCAGCAGTGATCCTACAGGGCGGGAGTGGGAAAAACTGTTTTTT.